This T cell receptor (beta chain) came from a study of response to subunit inactivated influenza vaccine. Study-level points and caveats: The authors offered the suggestion that each seasonal influenza vaccination recruits few new T cells.

This clonotype was counted between two and nine times. Its antigen is unknown. This CDR3 is 14 amino acids long. The V gene end was trimmed by 7 bases and the J gene end by 5 bases; junction bases not matched to a gene: 5. Germline V gene sequence: CDR1 LGHDT, CDR2 YNNKEL (reference sequence). From the RT-PCR reads, TCRdb called clonotypes with MiXCR, one entry per CDR3 protein. The repertoire holds 630,000 or so distinct CDR3 sequences, with around 16% as singletons. The sample here was PBMCs from blood, taken approximately 12 days after vaccination. The TCR originated in a man aged 50 to 59 who received an inactivated influenza vaccine. The chain couples TRBV3-1 to TRBJ2-1, with 10 bases matching TRBD2. The CDR3 reads CASNLAGANNEQFF. DNA of the CDR3: TGTGCCAGCAATCTAGCGGGGGCTAACAATGAGCAGTTCTTC.